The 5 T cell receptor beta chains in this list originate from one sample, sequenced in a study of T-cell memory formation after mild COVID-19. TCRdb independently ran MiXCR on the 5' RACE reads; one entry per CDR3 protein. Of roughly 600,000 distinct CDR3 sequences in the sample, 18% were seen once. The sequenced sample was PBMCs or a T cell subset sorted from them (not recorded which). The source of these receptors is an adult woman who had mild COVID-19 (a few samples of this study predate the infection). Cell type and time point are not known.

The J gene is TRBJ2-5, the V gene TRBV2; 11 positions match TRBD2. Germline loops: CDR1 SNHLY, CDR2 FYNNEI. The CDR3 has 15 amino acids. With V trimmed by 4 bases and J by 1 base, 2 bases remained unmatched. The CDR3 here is CASSASGGLQETQYF. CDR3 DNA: TGTGCCAGCAGTGCTAGCGGGGGGCTCCAAGAGACCCAGTACTTC.

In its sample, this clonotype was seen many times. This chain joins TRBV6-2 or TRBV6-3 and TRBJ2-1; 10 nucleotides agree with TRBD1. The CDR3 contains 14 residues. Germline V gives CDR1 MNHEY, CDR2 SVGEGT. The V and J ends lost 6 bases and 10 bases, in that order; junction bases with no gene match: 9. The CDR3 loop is CASSPPGQGREQFF. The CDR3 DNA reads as TGTGCCAGCAGCCCGCCGGGACAGGGGAGGGAGCAGTTCTTC.

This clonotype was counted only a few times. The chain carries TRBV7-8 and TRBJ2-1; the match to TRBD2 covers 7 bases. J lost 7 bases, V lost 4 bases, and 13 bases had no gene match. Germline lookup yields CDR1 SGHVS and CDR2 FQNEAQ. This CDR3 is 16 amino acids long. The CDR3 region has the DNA TGTGCCAGCAGCTCCCCCGGACTAGAAGTAAAAAATGAGCAGTTCTTC. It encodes CASSSPGLEVKNEQFF.

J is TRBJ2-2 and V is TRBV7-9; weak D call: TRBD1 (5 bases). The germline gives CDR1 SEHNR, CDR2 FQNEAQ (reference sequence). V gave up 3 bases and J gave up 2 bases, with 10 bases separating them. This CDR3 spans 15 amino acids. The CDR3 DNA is TGTGCCAGCAGCTTTCAACAGGCCAACACCGGGGAGCTGTTTTTT. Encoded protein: CASSFQQANTGELFF.

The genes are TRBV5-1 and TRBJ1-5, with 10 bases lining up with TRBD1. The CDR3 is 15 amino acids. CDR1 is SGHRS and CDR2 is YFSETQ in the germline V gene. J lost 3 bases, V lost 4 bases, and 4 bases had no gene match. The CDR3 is CASSPGTGANQPQHF. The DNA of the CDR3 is TGCGCCAGCAGCCCCGGGACAGGGGCCAATCAGCCCCAGCATTTT.